What follows are 24 T cell receptor beta chains derived from one specimen sequenced in a study of T cell repertoires in cytomegalovirus infection. Their cognate antigens are unknown. TCRdb reanalysed the reads using MiXCR and keeps one entry per CDR3 protein. The sample has roughly 350,000 distinct CDR3 sequences, 34% seen once; the top ten hold roughly 14%. This sample comprised cultured PBMCs, obtained from culture after CMV antigen stimulation. Receptor source: a human donor in good health (CMV status not recorded). Some clones in this sample may be carry-over from other donors' samples.

This rearrangement joins TRBV7-3 to TRBJ2-2, with 7 bases that match TRBD1. The junction had 9 bases not matched to a gene; V was cut back by 4 bases and J by 1 base. This CDR3 comprises 17 residues. The germline V gene has CDR1 SGHTA and CDR2 FQGTGA. The CDR3 reads CASSSYRGHGNTGELFF. The DNA of the CDR3 is TGTGCCAGCAGCTCCTACAGGGGCCATGGGAACACCGGGGAGCTGTTTTTT. Based on the CDR3 plus reference TRBV7-3 and TRBJ2-2, the full variable domain is GAGVSQTPSNKVTEKGKYVELRCDPISGHTALYWYRQSLGQGPEFLIYFQGTGAADDSGLPNDRFFAVRPEGSVSTLKIQRTERGDSAVYLCASSSYRGHGNTGELFFGEGSRLTVL.

A few counts support this clonotype. The J gene is TRBJ2-1, the V gene TRBV19; TRBD2 agrees at 7 bases. The CDR3 totals 16 residues. Per the germline V gene, CDR1 is LNHDA and CDR2 is SQIVND (reference sequence). The trim removed 3 bases at V and 2 bases at J, leaving 7 bases unmatched. The CDR3 here is CASSIIIGLAYNEQFF. The CDR3 DNA is TGTGCCAGTAGTATTATTATTGGACTAGCCTACAATGAGCAGTTCTTC. Full variable domain (missing parts from reference TRBV19 and TRBJ2-1): DGGITQSPKYLFRKEGQNVTLSCEQNLNHDAMYWYRQDPGQGLRLIYYSQIVNDFQKGDIAEGYSVSREKKESFPLTVTSAQKNPTAFYLCASSIIIGLAYNEQFFGPGTRLTVL.

V usage is TRBV19 and J usage is TRBJ1-5; no reliable D call. Germline V gives CDR1 LNHDA, CDR2 SQIVND (reference sequence). Trimming pared 0 bases from V and 0 bases from J, leaving 6 bases between. The CDR3 runs to 15 residues. CDR3 amino acids: CASSIDGDSNQPQHF. Here the CDR3 DNA reads TGTGCCAGTAGTATAGACGGAGATAGCAATCAGCCCCAGCATTTT.

The V and J genes are TRBV7-6 and TRBJ1-6, with D possibly being TRBD1 (6 bases). The ends were cut back, 5 bases at V and 7 bases at J, with 12 bases in the middle. Germline CDR1 SGHVS, CDR2 FNYEAQ. The CDR3 spans 14 residues. The CDR3 DNA is TGTGCCAGCAGCACCAATCAGGGGAATTCACCCCTCCACTTT. Amino acids: CASSTNQGNSPLHF.

This clonotype was seen a handful of times. The chain uses TRBV7-9 and TRBJ2-2; 9 nucleotides match TRBD2. CDR1 is SEHNR and CDR2 is FQNEAQ in the germline V gene (reference sequence). V shed 5 bases, J shed 6 bases, and the junction held 4 bases outside the gene matches. The CDR3 is 14 amino acids. CDR3 nucleotides: TGTGCCAGCAGCCCTAGCGGGGCGTCCGGGGAGCTGTTTTTT. It yields the protein CASSPSGASGELFF.

The chain combines TRBV20-1 with TRBJ2-2, with D tentatively TRBD2 (6 bases). Germline V gene lookup returns CDR1 DFQATT and CDR2 SNEGSKA (reference sequence). V was trimmed by 2 bases and J by 2 bases, leaving 15 bases between them. The length of the CDR3 is 16 residues. CDR3 nucleotides: TGCAGTGCTAGAAGGAGGGGTGTTGAAAACACCGGGGAGCTGTTTTTT. Protein sequence: CSARRRGVENTGELFF.

This CDR3 reads CASSDSSPLHF. The CDR3, as DNA: TGTGCCAGCAGTGATAGTTCACCCCTCCACTTT. The chain couples TRBV2 to TRBJ1-6, with D unresolved. Trimming left V 3 bases short and J 9 bases short, with 3 bases between. This CDR3 has 11 residues. The germline V gene has CDR1 SNHLY and CDR2 FYNNEI. The complete variable domain, with remaining parts taken from reference TRBV2 and TRBJ1-6, reads EPEVTQTPSHQVTQMGQEVILRCVPISNHLYFYWYRQILGQKVEFLVSFYNNEISEKSEIFDDQFSVERPDGSNFTLKIRSTKLEDSAMYFCASSDSSPLHFGNGTRLTVT.

This clonotype was observed a few times. Here the CDR3 reads CASKGPPGEQYF. Here the CDR3 DNA reads TGCGCCAGCAAGGGACCTCCTGGCGAGCAGTACTTC. This chain joins TRBV5-1 and TRBJ2-7; the D call may be TRBD1 or TRBD2 (5 bases each). Trimming removed 6 bases at V and 6 bases at J, with 13 bases between. CDR1 is SGHRS, CDR2 YFSETQ, per germline. The CDR3 is made up of 12 amino acids.

This clonotype occurred once. An end of the junction differs from the germline gene, which may be a read error. V usage is TRBV15 and J usage is TRBJ2-1, with D possibly matching TRBD1 (5 bases). The CDR3 spans 12 residues. Germline CDR1 reads LNHNV; CDR2 reads YYDKDF (reference sequence). The CDR3, as DNA: TGTGCCACCAGCAGAGAAAGGGGTACGCAGTTGTTC. Amino acid sequence: CATSRERGTQLF.

This chain links TRBV15 with TRBJ2-5; no firm D call. Germline values: CDR1 LNHNV, CDR2 YYDKDF (reference sequence). The CDR3 sequence is 15 residues long. V was cut by 0 bases and J by 2 bases, with 10 bases left in between. The CDR3 bases are TGTGCCACCAGCAGAGAGCAACAGACACAAGAGACCCAGTACTTC. Translating gives CATSREQQTQETQYF. The complete variable domain, with remaining parts taken from reference TRBV15 and TRBJ2-5, reads DAMVIQNPRYQVTQFGKPVTLSCSQTLNHNVMYWYQQKSSQAPKLLFHYYDKDFNNEADTPDNFQSRRPNTSFCFLDIRSPGLGDTAMYLCATSREQQTQETQYFGPGTRLLVL.

Comments on this clonotype: A clone one base away is much larger, so this may be a read error. The CDR3 DNA sequence: TGTGCCAGCAGGGAGGACAGCGCCAAAAACATTCAGTACTTC. Translated, it gives CASREDSAKNIQYF. The J gene is TRBJ2-4, the V gene TRBV27; possible D gene TRBD1, 6 bases. The germline gives CDR1 MNHEY, CDR2 SMNVEV (reference sequence). The V gene lost 6 bases and the J gene lost 1 base, with 10 bases spanning the gap. The CDR3 extends over 14 amino acids.

The chain links TRBV15 to TRBJ2-1; 8 nucleotides line up with TRBD2. The CDR3 extends over 12 amino acids. Germline loops: CDR1 LNHNV, CDR2 YYDKDF (reference sequence). V lost 1 base to trimming and J lost 15 bases; unmatched junction nucleotides: 5. CDR3 residues: CATSRVGTRPFF. The CDR3 coding sequence is TGTGCCACCAGCAGAGTTGGGACTAGGCCGTTCTTC.

V usage is TRBV6-1 and J usage is TRBJ1-2, with TRBD1 matching over 9 bases. In germline, CDR1 is MNHNS, CDR2 SASEGT. The CDR3 spans 16 residues. V lost 1 base to trimming and J lost 4 bases; unmatched junction nucleotides: 7. DNA of the CDR3: TGTGCCAGCAGTGAAGTGGGACAGGGAAAGGCCTATGGCTACACCTTC. This encodes CASSEVGQGKAYGYTF.

This clonotype occurred many times. The chain is built from TRBV11-2 and TRBJ2-1, with a weak D call TRBD2 (5 bases). V lost 5 bases, J lost 1 base, and 9 bases lay in between. Germline V gene sequence: CDR1 SGHAT, CDR2 FQNNGV. The CDR3 is made up of 14 amino acids. The CDR3 DNA follows: TGTGCCAGCAGCCCGACGGGATCCTACAATGAGCAGTTCTTC. It specifies CASSPTGSYNEQFF. Using reference TRBV11-2 and TRBJ2-1 for the parts outside the CDR3, the full variable domain is EAGVAQSPRYKIIEKRQSVAFWCNPISGHATLYWYQQILGQGPKLLIQFQNNGVVDDSQLPKDRFSAERLKGVDSTLKIQPAKLEDSAVYLCASSPTGSYNEQFFGPGTRLTVL.

This chain uses TRBV12-3 or TRBV12-4 with TRBJ2-1; TRBD2 is a possible D gene (6 bases). The CDR3 totals 16 residues. Between the trimmed V and J ends, which lost 3 bases and 5 bases, there was a span of 17 bases. CDR3: CASSFNQVAVHNEQFF. As DNA, the CDR3 is TGTGCCAGCAGTTTTAACCAAGTAGCGGTCCACAATGAGCAGTTCTTC.

The V and J genes are TRBV4-3 and TRBJ2-7, with D perhaps TRBD1 (6 bases). Germline CDR1 and CDR2: LGHNA and YSLEER. V lost 3 bases and J lost 3, with 9 bases in between. The CDR3 is 13 residues long. CDR3 in amino acids: CASSHEQGYEQYF. DNA for the CDR3: TGCGCCAGCAGCCATGAACAGGGCTACGAGCAGTACTTC.

A few counts support this clonotype. CDR3 loop: CASSVDPSGIDTQYF. The DNA for the CDR3 is TGTGCCAGCAGCGTAGATCCTAGCGGGATAGATACGCAGTATTTT. The chain combines TRBV9 with TRBJ2-3; 9 positions match TRBD2. The CDR3 spans 15 residues. Germline values: CDR1 SGDLS, CDR2 YYNGEE. Trimming removed 0 bases from V and 5 bases from J; junction bases left unmatched: 4.

This clonotype was seen more than once but under ten times. The gene calls are TRBV6-5 and TRBJ1-2; perhaps TRBD1 as D (5 bases). The CDR3 extends over 13 amino acids. The germline V and J ends were trimmed by 2 bases and 4 bases, with 8 bases remaining between them. The germline V gene has CDR1 MNHEY and CDR2 SVGAGI. The DNA of the CDR3 is TGTGCCAGCAGTTACGGGGGGGGCTATGGCTACACCTTC. Translating it yields CASSYGGGYGYTF.

A few counts support this clonotype. J is TRBJ2-7 and V is TRBV7-2, with a weak D call TRBD2 (6 bases). Germline CDR1 is SGHTA and CDR2 is FQGNSA. V was pared by 0 bases and J by 3 bases, with 9 bases between. This CDR3 contains 14 residues. CDR3 loop: CASSLALAYYEQYV. The CDR3 DNA reads TGTGCCAGCAGCTTAGCACTAGCTTACTACGAGCAGTACGTC.

This rearrangement joins TRBV7-9 to TRBJ2-1; D unclear. Germline values: CDR1 SEHNR, CDR2 FQNEAQ (reference sequence). This CDR3 comprises 15 residues. Deletions cut 5 bases from V and 2 bases from J, with 13 bases between. CDR3 nucleotide sequence: TGTGCCAGCAGCGCGACCGTTAGCACCTACAATGAGCAGTTCTTC. It yields the protein CASSATVSTYNEQFF.

CDR3 region: CASSSYLRDGAIYEQFV. Written as DNA, the CDR3 is TGCGCCAGCAGTTCTTACCTCCGGGACGGAGCGATCTACGAGCAGTTCGTC. The genes are TRBV10-1 and TRBJ2-7; D possibly matches TRBD1 or TRBD2 (5 bases each). Germline V gene data show CDR1 as WNHNN and CDR2 as SYGVQD (reference sequence). The CDR3 is 17 residues long.

This clonotype has more than one count but fewer than ten. V gene TRBV11-3 combines with J gene TRBJ1-1, with 8 bases identical to TRBD1. J gave up 2 bases and V 3 bases, and 8 bases lay outside the gene matches. Germline CDR1 is SGHNT and CDR2 is YENEEA. The CDR3 contains 16 residues. This CDR3 reads CASSFGQGQGNTEAFF. CDR3 nucleotide sequence: TGTGCCAGCAGCTTTGGCCAAGGACAGGGTAACACTGAAGCTTTCTTT.

This clonotype showed up many times. The chain is built from TRBV7-3 and TRBJ1-1; TRBD1 matches 7 bases. This CDR3 region has 18 residues. The germline CDR1 and CDR2 sequences are SGHTA and FQGTGA. J was trimmed by 3 bases and V by 1 base; bases with no gene match: 14. The CDR3 DNA reads as TGTGCCAGCAGCTTAAACCCCTTCCTACAGGGGTCGGACACTGAAGCTTTCTTT. It yields the protein CASSLNPFLQGSDTEAFF.

The chain recombines TRBV27 with TRBJ2-7; no clear D gene. Trimming shortened V by 0 bases and J by 0 bases, and 6 bases separated the two germline ends. This CDR3 comprises 14 residues. Germline assignment: CDR1 MNHEY and CDR2 SMNVEV (reference sequence). The CDR3 DNA reads as TGTGCCAGCAGTTTATCCGAGGCCTCCTACGAGCAGTACTTC. Translating gives CASSLSEASYEQYF.